A single sample is the source of the 16 T cell receptor beta chains below, sequenced in a study of T cell repertoires in cytomegalovirus infection. MiXCR was run by TCRdb on the reads, yielding one entry per CDR3 protein. The sample lists around 440,000 distinct CDR3 sequences; about 10% were seen once. The sample was PBMCs. Receptor source: a human donor in good health (CMV status not recorded). Some clones in this sample may be carry-over from other donors' samples.

Comments on this clonotype: A read error may account for a junction end that differs from germline. The chain links TRBV7-9 to TRBJ1-4, with 9 bases fitting TRBD1. CDR1 is SEHNR, CDR2 FQNEAQ, per germline (reference sequence). The CDR3 consists of 16 residues. CDR3 sequence: CASSLEGQGTIEKLFF. The CDR3 coding sequence is TGTGCCAGCAGCTTAGAAGGACAGGGGACTATTGAAAAACTGTTTTTT.

This clonotype was picked up a small number of times. DNA for the CDR3: TGTGCCAGTAGTACTACTAGCGGGAGAGGAGAGACCCAGTACTTC. Protein: CASSTTSGRGETQYF. This rearrangement joins TRBV19 to TRBJ2-5; 11 positions agree with TRBD2. This CDR3 spans 15 amino acids. From germline, CDR1 is LNHDA and CDR2 SQIVND (reference sequence). After removal of 4 bases from V and 4 bases from J, the junction contained 5 bases not matched to a gene.

In its sample, this clonotype was seen many times. This chain connects TRBV7-9 to TRBJ2-7; no clear D. The length of the CDR3 is 15 residues. CDR1 is SEHNR and CDR2 is FQNEAQ in the germline V gene (reference sequence). Trimming cost V 4 bases and J 3 bases, with 16 bases left between them. The CDR3 here is CASSSRTWGNYEQYF. The CDR3 DNA reads TGTGCCAGCAGCTCCCGAACGTGGGGAAACTACGAGCAGTACTTC.

In this sample, this clonotype turned up many times. The genes are TRBV11-2 and TRBJ2-5; a weak D match, TRBD2 (6 bases). The CDR3 runs 15 residues. V was pared by 0 bases and J by 2 bases, with 10 bases between. Germline V CDR1 and CDR2: SGHAT, FQNNGV. This CDR3 reads CASSLEPRGQETQYF. In DNA form, the CDR3 reads TGTGCCAGCAGCTTAGAGCCGCGGGGACAAGAGACCCAGTACTTC.

This clonotype has a count of ten or more. The chain combines TRBV19 with TRBJ2-7; 7 bases map to TRBD2. CDR3 length: 14 residues. Germline CDR1 reads LNHDA; CDR2 reads SQIVND (reference sequence). V lost 7 bases to trimming and J lost 4 bases; unmatched junction nucleotides: 10. The CDR3 DNA sequence: TGTGCCAGTACCCCCGGGGCGGGGGAGTACGAGCAGTACTTC. Encoded protein: CASTPGAGEYEQYF.

This clonotype was recorded only once. Germline is not matched at one junction end, which may reflect a read error. The chain is built from TRBV14 and TRBJ2-4; TRBD2 aligns across 7 bases. Per the germline V gene, CDR1 is SGHDN and CDR2 is FVKESK. This CDR3 region has 15 residues. The CDR3 DNA reads as TGTGACAGCAGCCAATGGGGGGACGGGGGGAAAATTCAGTACTTC. Translated, it gives CDSSQWGDGGKIQYF. Supplemented by reference TRBV14 and TRBJ2-4, the full variable domain reads EAGVTQFPSHSVIEKGQTVTLRCDPISGHDNLYWYRRVMGKEIKFLLHFVKESKQDESGMPNNRFLAERTGGTYSTLKVQPAELEDSGVYFCDSSQWGDGGKIQYFGAGTRLSVL.

The table lists this clonotype with many counts. V and J are TRBV7-2 and TRBJ2-3; D is uncertain. Trimming removed 5 bases at V and 6 bases at J, with 12 bases between. The CDR3 spans 13 residues. CDR1 and CDR2 from the germline V gene are SGHTA and FQGNSA. The CDR3 spells CASSPQSPDTQYF. In DNA form, the CDR3 reads TGTGCCAGCAGCCCCCAGTCACCCGATACGCAGTATTTT. Complete variable domain (other parts from reference TRBV7-2 and TRBJ2-3): GAGVSQSPSNKVTEKGKDVELRCDPISGHTALYWYRQSLGQGLEFLIYFQGNSAPDKSGLPSDRFSAERTGGSVSTLTIQRTQQEDSAVYLCASSPQSPDTQYFGPGTRLTVL.

The rearrangement uses TRBV2 and TRBJ1-2, with 7 bases lining up with TRBD1. The CDR3 has 15 amino acids. The trim removed 8 bases at V and 0 bases at J, leaving 9 bases unmatched. The germline CDR1 and CDR2 sequences are SNHLY and FYNNEI. In DNA form, the CDR3 reads TGTGCCAGCGGGAGACAGGGAGGGTCTAACTATGGCTACACCTTC. Protein: CASGRQGGSNYGYTF. The full variable domain, in which reference TRBV2 and TRBJ1-2 provide the parts outside the CDR3, is EPEVTQTPSHQVTQMGQEVILRCVPISNHLYFYWYRQILGQKVEFLVSFYNNEISEKSEIFDDQFSVERPDGSNFTLKIRSTKLEDSAMYFCASGRQGGSNYGYTFGSGTRLTVV.

This clonotype has a count of ten or more. The rearrangement links TRBV7-9 to TRBJ1-2, with TRBD1 identical over 9 bases. Germline CDR1 is SEHNR and CDR2 is FQNEAQ (reference sequence). Trimming took 1 base from V and 7 from J; bases not matched to a gene: 7. CDR3 length: 15 residues. The CDR3 DNA follows: TGTGCCAGCAGCTTAGAGGGGACAGGGCTGCTTGGCTACACCTTC. This gives the protein CASSLEGTGLLGYTF.

At least ten counts were recorded for this clonotype. This rearrangement joins TRBV10-3 to TRBJ2-2, with D uncertain. CDR1 and CDR2 from the germline V gene are ENHRY and SYGVKD. The CDR3 is made up of 16 amino acids. Trimming stripped 8 bases from V and 1 base from J, with 17 bases between. In DNA, the CDR3 is TGTGCCATCGGGGAAGGAAGCATAATGAACACCGGGGAGCTGTTTTTT. Protein product: CAIGEGSIMNTGELFF.

The chain employs TRBV28 and TRBJ2-1; the match to TRBD1 covers 7 bases. The CDR3 loop spans 14 amino acids. Losses at the gene ends were 6 bases for V and 8 bases for J; bases not matched to a gene: 10. CDR1 and CDR2 from the germline V gene are MDHEN and SYDVKM. CDR3: CASRIPDRIDEQFF. As DNA, the CDR3 is TGTGCCAGCAGAATACCGGACAGGATCGATGAGCAGTTCTTC.

The rearrangement joins TRBV29-1 to TRBJ2-7, with 9 positions matching TRBD1. Germline V gene lookup returns CDR1 SQVTM and CDR2 ANQGSEA. CDR3 size: 14 residues. The J segment lost 5 bases and the V segment lost 8 bases, leaving 13 bases of the junction unmatched. The CDR3 DNA is TGCAGCTTCGCAGGACAGGGGCCTACCCACGAGCAGTACTTC. Its protein product is CSFAGQGPTHEQYF.

DNA for the CDR3: TGTGCCAGCAGTCTGACTAGCGGGAGGTCCCCTCGCAATGAGCAGTTCTTC. It translates to CASSLTSGRSPRNEQFF. The V gene is TRBV28, the J gene TRBJ2-1, with 13 bases matching TRBD2. This CDR3 contains 17 residues. Germline lookup yields CDR1 MDHEN and CDR2 SYDVKM. V was clipped by 5 bases and J by 6 bases; unmatched bases: 10.

The J gene is TRBJ2-7, the V gene TRBV11-1; 13 nucleotides line up with TRBD2. The CDR3 has 16 residues. With 3 bases clipped from V and 2 bases from J, the junction kept 4 bases outside the gene matches. CDR1 and CDR2 (germline): SGHAT, FQDESV (reference sequence). The DNA of the CDR3 is TGTGCCAGCAGCTTCGCGGGACTAGCGGGAACCTACGAGCAGTACTTC. Protein: CASSFAGLAGTYEQYF.

This clonotype has only a few counts. The J gene is TRBJ2-1, the V gene TRBV4-1, with 13 positions matching TRBD2. The CDR3 is 15 residues long. Germline V gene data show CDR1 as MGHRA and CDR2 as YSYEKL. J lost 8 bases, V lost 2 bases, and 3 bases had no gene match. CDR3 coding DNA: TGCGCCAGCAGCCAAACTAGCGGGGGGGCCTATGAGCAGTTCTTC. Its translation: CASSQTSGGAYEQFF.

The CDR3 DNA reads as TGTGCCAGTAGTAACGGGCGAGGGACTGAAGCTTTCTTT. It specifies CASSNGRGTEAFF. This chain uses TRBV19 with TRBJ1-1; D remains ambiguous. The CDR3 is 13 residues long. Trimming left V 4 bases short and J 5 bases short, with 11 bases between. CDR1 and CDR2 (germline): LNHDA, SQIVND (reference sequence).